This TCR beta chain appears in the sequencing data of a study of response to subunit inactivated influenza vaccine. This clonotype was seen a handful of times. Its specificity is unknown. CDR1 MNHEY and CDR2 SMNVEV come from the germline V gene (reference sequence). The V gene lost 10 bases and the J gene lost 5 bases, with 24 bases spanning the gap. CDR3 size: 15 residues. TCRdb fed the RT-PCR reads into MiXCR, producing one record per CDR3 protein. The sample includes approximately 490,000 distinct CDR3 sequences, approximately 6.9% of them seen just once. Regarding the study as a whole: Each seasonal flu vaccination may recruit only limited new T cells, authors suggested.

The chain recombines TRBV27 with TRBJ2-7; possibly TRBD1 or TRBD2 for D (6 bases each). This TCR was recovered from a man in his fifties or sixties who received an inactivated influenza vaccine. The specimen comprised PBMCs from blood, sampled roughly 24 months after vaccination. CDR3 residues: CATKAGWGAGNEQYF. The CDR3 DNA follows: TGTGCCACCAAAGCCGGATGGGGGGCTGGTAACGAGCAGTACTTC.